A single sample gave rise to the 30 T cell receptor beta chains below, sequenced in a study of T cell responses to AZD1222 COVID-19 vaccine. Clones were sequenced by immunoSEQ multiplex PCR, and TCRdb holds only the in-frame ones, with some missing. The repertoire consists of 90,000 or so clones, with approximately 86% occurring once and the leading ten covering more than 6%. The sample in question was peripheral blood, obtained on day 0 of AZD1222 vaccination. The receptor set was obtained from an adult in good health.

The J gene is TRBJ1-5, the V gene TRBV6-5; 9 bases fit TRBD1. V gave up 11 bases and J gave up 0 bases; unmatched junction bases: 8. Germline assignment: CDR1 MNHEY and CDR2 SVGAGI. There are 15 residues in the CDR3. The CDR3 loop reads CAALEGQGSNQPQHF. The DNA of the CDR3 is TGTGCCGCTCTGGAGGGACAGGGTAGCAATCAGCCCCAGCATTTT.

The chain carries TRBV19 and TRBJ1-5, with D tentatively TRBD1 (5 bases). Looked up from germline, CDR1 is LNHDA and CDR2 is SQIVND (reference sequence). This CDR3 is 15 amino acids long. V was clipped by 3 bases and J by 4 bases, with 13 bases between them. In DNA form, the CDR3 reads TGTGCCAGTAGTATCGCCCAGGGACGTAATCAGCCCCAGCATTTT. Its protein is CASSIAQGRNQPQHF.

The rearrangement links TRBV27 to TRBJ2-7; the match to TRBD1 covers 9 bases. The V gene's germline CDR1 is MNHEY and CDR2 SMNVEV (reference sequence). The trim removed 0 bases at V and 3 bases at J, leaving 6 bases unmatched. This CDR3 has 16 amino acids. The CDR3 sequence is CASSLSRTGAHYEQYF. Written as DNA, the CDR3 is TGTGCCAGCAGTTTATCGAGGACAGGGGCCCACTACGAGCAGTACTTC.

This sequence joins TRBV5-1 and TRBJ1-4, with 8 nucleotides matching TRBD1. The junction had 5 bases not matched to a gene; V was cut back by 3 bases and J by 4 bases. This CDR3 contains 15 residues. Germline loops: CDR1 SGHRS, CDR2 YFSETQ. CDR3: CASSSGTGFNEKLFF. CDR3 nucleotide sequence: TGCGCCAGCAGCTCTGGGACAGGTTTTAATGAAAAACTGTTTTTT.

V gene TRBV10-3 combines with J gene TRBJ1-6; TRBD1 aligns across 10 bases. The V segment lost 5 bases and the J segment 14 bases; nucleotides outside the gene matches: 9. The CDR3 loop spans 14 amino acids. The germline V gene has CDR1 ENHRY and CDR2 SYGVKD. The CDR3 region is CAISKPRDRGSLHF. Here the CDR3 DNA reads TGTGCCATCAGTAAACCCCGGGACAGGGGTTCCCTCCACTTT.

This clone has more than one count but fewer than ten. The rearrangement links TRBV11-2 to TRBJ2-5; TRBD2 is a possible D gene (6 bases). The CDR3 has 11 amino acids. The V gene lost 4 bases and the J gene lost 7 bases, with 7 bases spanning the gap. Germline V gene lookup returns CDR1 SGHAT and CDR2 FQNNGV. Here the CDR3 reads CASSSGVTQYF. The DNA for the CDR3 is TGTGCCAGCAGCTCGGGGGTGACCCAGTACTTC.

The J gene is TRBJ1-6, the V gene TRBV27, with a tentative D call TRBD1 (5 bases). The CDR3 length is 17 residues. Per the germline V gene, CDR1 is MNHEY and CDR2 is SMNVEV (reference sequence). V was shortened by 4 bases and J by 8 bases, with 21 bases between the two germline ends. CDR3 DNA: TGTGCCAGCAGTTCTTATCAACAGGCAGGCAGGGATTCACCCCTCCACTTT. Its translation is CASSSYQQAGRDSPLHF.

This clone is a singleton in its sample. V is TRBV7-9 and J is TRBJ1-2; a possible D gene is TRBD1 (5 bases). The CDR3 is made up of 15 amino acids. Trimming stripped 1 base from V and 3 bases from J, with 12 bases between. Germline CDR1 reads SEHNR; CDR2 reads FQNEAQ (reference sequence). In DNA form, the CDR3 reads TGTGCCAGCAGCTTAGTTGGGGGGAAAGACTATGGCTACACCTTC. Protein product: CASSLVGGKDYGYTF.

The CDR3 DNA follows: TGCGCCAGCAGCCAACTTGTCGGGAACACAGATACGCAGTATTTT. It codes for CASSQLVGNTDTQYF. This chain uses TRBV4-3 with TRBJ2-3; the D gene is possibly TRBD2 (5 bases). The CDR3 contains 15 residues. V was cut by 2 bases and J by 2 bases, with 11 bases left in between. Germline CDR1 reads LGHNA; CDR2 reads YSLEER.

This rearrangement joins TRBV11-2 to TRBJ1-4, with D perhaps TRBD1 (5 bases). Deletions cut 4 bases from V and 4 bases from J, with 10 bases between. Germline lookup yields CDR1 SGHAT and CDR2 FQNNGV. This CDR3 has 14 amino acids. CDR3 in amino acids: CASSSTDFNEKLFF. The CDR3 region has the DNA TGTGCCAGCAGCTCGACAGACTTTAATGAAAAACTGTTTTTT.

The V and J genes are TRBV19 and TRBJ1-5; TRBD1 is a possible D gene (6 bases). Germline V gene data show CDR1 as LNHDA and CDR2 as SQIVND (reference sequence). This CDR3 contains 15 residues. With 3 bases removed from V and 3 bases from J, the gap between germline ends came to 12 bases. CDR3: CASSMQGYDNQPQHF. CDR3 bases: TGTGCCAGTAGTATGCAGGGGTACGACAATCAGCCCCAGCATTTT. Looking up the rest from reference TRBV19 and TRBJ1-5 gives the full variable domain: DGGITQSPKYLFRKEGQNVTLSCEQNLNHDAMYWYRQDPGQGLRLIYYSQIVNDFQKGDIAEGYSVSREKKESFPLTVTSAQKNPTAFYLCASSMQGYDNQPQHFGDGTRLSIL.

This sequence joins TRBV6-5 and TRBJ1-1; D might be TRBD1 (5 bases). Germline lookup yields CDR1 MNHEY and CDR2 SVGAGI. This CDR3 has 14 amino acids. V was clipped by 0 bases and J by 1 base, with 6 bases between them. CDR3 bases: TGTGCCAGCAGTTACTCGCAGGGGAACACTGAAGCTTTCTTT. This codes for CASSYSQGNTEAFF.

The chain couples TRBV11-3 to TRBJ2-1; TRBD2 matches at 8 bases. Trimming took 5 bases from V and 6 from J; bases not matched to a gene: 9. CDR3 length: 15 residues. CDR1 is SGHNT, CDR2 YENEEA, per germline. The CDR3 DNA reads as TGTGCCAGCAGCCCACTAGCGGCGTTGGGCAATGAGCAGTTCTTC. As protein: CASSPLAALGNEQFF. The entire variable domain, with the rest obtained from reference TRBV11-3 and TRBJ2-1, is as follows: EAGVVQSPRYKIIEKKQPVAFWCNPISGHNTLYWYLQNLGQGPELLIRYENEEAVDDSQLPKDRFSAERLKGVDSTLKIQPAELGDSAVYLCASSPLAALGNEQFFGPGTRLTVL.

This chain joins TRBV7-7 and TRBJ2-3, with D perhaps matching TRBD2 (5 bases). Trimming left V 3 bases short and J 2 bases short, with 6 bases between. CDR1 is SSHAT, CDR2 FNYEAQ, per germline (reference sequence). The CDR3 has 13 amino acids. The CDR3 protein is CASSFGVTDTQYF. The CDR3 region has the DNA TGTGCCAGCAGCTTCGGGGTCACAGATACGCAGTATTTT.

This clone was observed a few times. V gene TRBV19 combines with J gene TRBJ1-5, with TRBD1 matching 11 bases. CDR1 and CDR2 from the germline V gene are LNHDA and SQIVND (reference sequence). J was trimmed by 6 bases and V by 1 base; bases with no gene match: 8. This CDR3 spans 17 amino acids. CDR3 in amino acids: CASSIGPGQGERQPQHF. CDR3 DNA: TGTGCCAGTAGTATAGGCCCGGGACAGGGGGAACGTCAGCCCCAGCATTTT. Full variable domain (rest looked up from reference TRBV19 and TRBJ1-5): DGGITQSPKYLFRKEGQNVTLSCEQNLNHDAMYWYRQDPGQGLRLIYYSQIVNDFQKGDIAEGYSVSREKKESFPLTVTSAQKNPTAFYLCASSIGPGQGERQPQHFGDGTRLSIL.

The chain couples TRBV7-6 to TRBJ1-4; no firm D call. The CDR3 loop spans 16 amino acids. Germline V gene sequence: CDR1 SGHVS, CDR2 FNYEAQ. V was pared by 2 bases and J by 2 bases, with 12 bases between. DNA for the CDR3: TGTGCCAGCAGCTTATCATCTGTCAGCACTAATGAAAAACTGTTTTTT. Translated: CASSLSSVSTNEKLFF.

This clone was seen a handful of times. This sequence joins TRBV7-9 and TRBJ2-2, with D unresolved. The CDR3 spans 13 residues. Trimming took 7 bases from V and 7 from J, leaving 13 bases between them. Germline-derived CDR1 and CDR2 are SEHNR and FQNEAQ (reference sequence). CDR3 residues: CASTLLGLGELFF. The CDR3 bases are TGTGCCAGCACATTGCTCGGGCTCGGGGAGCTGTTTTTT.

The CDR3 DNA sequence: TGTGCCAGCAGGGGGCTGGGTACGCAGTATTTT. This gives the protein CASRGLGTQYF. This rearrangement joins TRBV27 to TRBJ2-3; TRBD1 is a possible D gene (5 bases). Per germline, CDR1 MNHEY and CDR2 SMNVEV (reference sequence). V lost 6 bases, J lost 8 bases, and 9 bases lay in between. The CDR3 consists of 11 residues.

In this sample, this clone turned up a few times. No DNA is shown, since the ends of the CDR3 on it are uncertain; the CDR3 is the one TCRdb lists. The chain joins TRBV28 to TRBJ2-2; no check of the table's D call, TRBD1, against the DNA was made. The CDR3 extends over 15 residues, inclusive of both ends. The germline V gene encodes CDR1 MDHEN and CDR2 SYDVKM. The CDR3 spells CASILGQGGTGELFF.

This clone was counted between two and nine times. The chain carries TRBV6-5 and TRBJ1-4; weak D call: TRBD1 (6 bases). Germline V gene lookup returns CDR1 MNHEY and CDR2 SVGAGI. CDR3 length: 15 amino acids. Trimming removed 4 bases at V and 7 bases at J, with 16 bases between. The CDR3 reads CASSWEQGLGEKLFF. The CDR3 region has the DNA TGTGCCAGCAGTTGGGAACAGGGTTTGGGTGAAAAACTGTTTTTT.

The chain couples TRBV7-3 to TRBJ1-1, with D perhaps TRBD1 (5 bases). CDR3 length: 14 residues. Trimming pared 2 bases from V and 5 bases from J, leaving 12 bases between. The germline V gene has CDR1 SGHTA and CDR2 FQGTGA. The CDR3 nucleotides read TGTGCCAGCAGCTTATCGGGGGGTAGAACTGAAGCTTTCTTT. Protein: CASSLSGGRTEAFF.

The J gene is TRBJ2-7, the V gene TRBV12-3 or TRBV12-4; no reliable D call. The CDR3 extends over 12 amino acids. V gave up 1 base and J gave up 3 bases, with 4 bases separating them. This CDR3 is CASSLVFYEQYF. As DNA, the CDR3 is TGTGCCAGCAGTTTAGTTTTCTACGAGCAGTACTTC.

This chain links TRBV24-1 with TRBJ2-5; the match to TRBD1 covers 11 bases. After removal of 4 bases from V and 4 bases from J, the junction contained 7 bases not matched to a gene. Germline CDR1 is KGHDR and CDR2 is SFDVKD. The CDR3 totals 16 residues. The CDR3 reads CATSDARTGGAETQYF. The CDR3 coding sequence is TGTGCCACCAGTGACGCGAGGACAGGGGGCGCAGAGACCCAGTACTTC.

In DNA, the CDR3 is TGTGCCAGCGCCGGACAGGGGGCAGGGGATACGCAGTATTTT. It specifies CASAGQGAGDTQYF. The V call is TRBV19, the J call TRBJ2-3, with 11 bases fitting TRBD1. Per the germline V gene, CDR1 is LNHDA and CDR2 is SQIVND (reference sequence). Trimming removed 9 bases from V and 6 bases from J; junction bases left unmatched: 8. The CDR3 is made up of 14 amino acids. The complete variable domain, with remaining parts taken from reference TRBV19 and TRBJ2-3, reads DGGITQSPKYLFRKEGQNVTLSCEQNLNHDAMYWYRQDPGQGLRLIYYSQIVNDFQKGDIAEGYSVSREKKESFPLTVTSAQKNPTAFYLCASAGQGAGDTQYFGPGTRLTVL.

This chain links TRBV27 with TRBJ2-3; D remains ambiguous. Germline values: CDR1 MNHEY, CDR2 SMNVEV (reference sequence). The ends were cut back, 6 bases at V and 0 bases at J, with 13 bases in the middle. The CDR3 sequence is 15 residues long. The CDR3 here is CASSLTGISTDTQYF. The CDR3 nucleotides are TGTGCCAGCAGCCTAACTGGAATTAGCACAGATACGCAGTATTTT.

This clone was recorded once. V usage is TRBV5-1 and J usage is TRBJ1-3; D is perhaps TRBD1 (5 bases). The length of the CDR3 is 17 residues. Trimming stripped 1 base from V and 0 bases from J, with 14 bases between. Germline CDR1 and CDR2: SGHRS and YFSETQ. CDR3 region: CASSLNRGGLSGNTIYF. Here the CDR3 DNA reads TGCGCCAGCAGCTTGAATAGGGGCGGTCTCTCTGGAAACACCATATATTTT.

The CDR3 DNA reads as TGTGCCAGCAGCCAGGCCGGGACAGGGAATCAGCCCCAGCATTTT. This gives the protein CASSQAGTGNQPQHF. V gene TRBV3-1 (or the pseudogene TRBV3-2) combines with J gene TRBJ1-5; 9 bases align to TRBD1. Germline V gives CDR1 LGHDT, CDR2 YNNKEL (reference sequence). This CDR3 is built from 15 residues. The V and J ends lost 3 bases and 4 bases, in that order; junction bases with no gene match: 4.

The V call is TRBV7-8, the J call TRBJ2-7; D uncertain. Per germline, CDR1 SGHVS and CDR2 FQNEAQ. The CDR3 has 14 amino acids. V lost 3 bases to trimming and J lost 0 bases, with 9 bases between them. The CDR3 bases are TGTGCCAGCAGCTTCTTCTCCGACTCCTACGAGCAGTACTTC. This translates into CASSFFSDSYEQYF. The whole variable domain, remainder taken from reference TRBV7-8 and TRBJ2-7, is GAGVSQSPRYKVAKRGQDVALRCDPISGHVSLFWYQQALGQGPEFLTYFQNEAQLDKSGLPSDRFFAERPEGSVSTLKIQRTQQEDSAVYLCASSFFSDSYEQYFGPGTRLTVT.

Notes on this clone: Other DNA sequences of this sample code for an identical CDR3. The chain employs TRBV9 and TRBJ2-2, with D unclear. Germline V lookup: CDR1 SGDLS, CDR2 YYNGEE. Trimming pared 4 bases from V and 3 bases from J, leaving 10 bases between. The CDR3 spans 14 residues. The DNA of the CDR3 is TGTGCCAGCAGCCCTAGAGTATACACCGGGGAGCTGTTTTTT. Its translation is CASSPRVYTGELFF.

V usage is TRBV7-9 and J usage is TRBJ2-7; 9 bases fit TRBD1. Trimming removed 5 bases from V and 6 bases from J; junction bases left unmatched: 8. CDR1 SEHNR and CDR2 FQNEAQ come from the germline V gene (reference sequence). The CDR3 has 14 residues. Written as DNA, the CDR3 is TGTGCCAGCAGCCCGGGGGACAGGGTGGCCGAGCAGTACTTC. Amino acids: CASSPGDRVAEQYF.